The clone carrying this T cell receptor beta chain has only a few counts. Its antigen remains unknown. The entry originates in a study of cytomegalovirus exposure and HLA in healthy donors. General study findings and limits: In a later analysis, parvovirus B19, influenza, CMV and Epstein-Barr virus appeared linked to several top co-occurrence clusters. Rare TCR sequences predominated, though certain public TCRs were found in many donors. Segments of the TCR beta V type were, in most cases, productive about 87% or about 30% of the time in an earlier analysis.

This cohort consisted of healthy bone marrow donors. The PCR employed 60 Vbeta primers together with 13 Jbeta primers. Data came from immunoSEQ multiplex PCR; TCRdb stores just in-frame clones and leaves some out. The table includes over 85,000 clones, around 80% detected once. CDR1 and CDR2 from the germline V gene are SNHLY and FYNNEI. The CDR3 extends over 12 amino acids. With V trimmed by 8 bases and J by 5 bases, 6 bases remained unmatched. The chain uses TRBV2 and TRBJ2-7, with 7 nucleotides matching TRBD1. The TCR sequence derives from a woman aged 55-70 years in good health and CMV-seropositive. Sequencing was carried out using PBMCs. The CDR3 sequence is CASRDTGDEQYF. Written as DNA, the CDR3 is TGTGCCAGCCGAGATACAGGGGACGAGCAGTACTTC. The full variable domain, in which reference TRBV2 and TRBJ2-7 provide the parts outside the CDR3, is EPEVTQTPSHQVTQMGQEVILRCVPISNHLYFYWYRQILGQKVEFLVSFYNNEISEKSEIFDDQFSVERPDGSNFTLKIRSTKLEDSAMYFCASRDTGDEQYFGPGTRLTVT.